A selection of T cell receptor beta chains follows, all from one sample in a study of monozygotic twins with inflammatory bowel disease. TCRdb reprocessed the 5' RACE reads; each CDR3 protein has one entry and no DNA is given. This sample's clone table lists some 400,000 distinct CDR3 sequences. What was sequenced was blood. The receptors shown here come from a human donor with ulcerative colitis or Crohn's disease, or a healthy co-twin of an affected twin (not recorded which). The CDR3 runs from the conserved cysteine through the conserved F or W.

cdr3_aa v_call cdr3_length j_call
CASSLDGGQVLNEQFF TRBV28 16 TRBJ2-1
CSVHRDRGNEQYF TRBV29-1 13 TRBJ2-7
CSARKTGGQDTGELFF TRBV20-1 16 TRBJ2-2
CASSLKTGELFF TRBV11-3 12 TRBJ2-2
CASSQVGETEAFF TRBV4-1 13 TRBJ1-1
CASSSRLAGGTNTGELFF TRBV12-3/TRBV12-4 18 TRBJ2-2
CASSSRAVGHNEQFF TRBV11-1 15 TRBJ2-1
CASSLENGPPQYF TRBV12-3/TRBV12-4 13 TRBJ2-7
CASRWNTEAFF TRBV6-5 11 TRBJ1-1
CSVEGRWAGELFF TRBV29-1 13 TRBJ2-2
CASTLLAGRTGELFF TRBV18 15 TRBJ2-2
CASSLREGDEQFF TRBV18 13 TRBJ2-1
CASSVRKPGGSAGELFF TRBV9 17 TRBJ2-2
CASSQVRQNYGYTF TRBV4-1 14 TRBJ1-2
CASSLASGAFNEQYF TRBV7-2 15 TRBJ2-7
CASSYSGDQFF TRBV6-2/TRBV6-3 11 TRBJ2-1
CASGGFLTGELFF TRBV12-5 13 TRBJ2-2
CASSQEASPSYNEQFF TRBV4-2 16 TRBJ2-1
CSPWGDRGPLRNEQYF TRBV20-1 16 TRBJ2-7
CASSVEGNEQFF TRBV9 12 TRBJ2-1
CSVAQQGAGEKLFF TRBV29-1 14 TRBJ1-4
CASSHPMDPNGGESTDTQYF TRBV4-1 20 TRBJ2-3
CASSSDPGTFSYEQYF TRBV5-1 16 TRBJ2-7
CAWRATGGGGQPQHF TRBV30 15 TRBJ1-5
CASRGLGQPYEQYF TRBV5-6 14 TRBJ2-7
CASSLGRGPSYEQYF TRBV5-5 15 TRBJ2-7
CASSQDGSSGANVLTF TRBV2 16 TRBJ2-6
CASKTGTTDTQYF TRBV27 13 TRBJ2-3
CAFLDRGFTEAFF TRBV30 13 TRBJ1-1
CASSKTRRGTPNYGYTF TRBV21-1 17 TRBJ1-2
CASSWTPRGSYNEQFF TRBV7-3 16 TRBJ2-1
CASREAGLGAYEQYF TRBV27 15 TRBJ2-7
CASSFKAGVVEQYF TRBV7-2 14 TRBJ2-7
CASSPFGVDTEAFF TRBV27 14 TRBJ1-1
CASSLGREEELFF TRBV7-2 13 TRBJ2-2
CAWSGVDGGSEQFF TRBV30 14 TRBJ2-1
CASSRSGTSGNQPQHF TRBV7-2 16 TRBJ1-5
CASSVVNPPTQYF TRBV9 13 TRBJ2-3
CASSAQRTTSLNEQFF TRBV7-9 16 TRBJ2-1
CASNLVGRVGGEQFF TRBV2 15 TRBJ2-1
CASSRDILYGYTF TRBV19 13 TRBJ1-2
CASSLQLFIPGQGRDTQYF TRBV5-1 19 TRBJ2-3
CASSRGANTGELFF TRBV5-1 14 TRBJ2-2
CASSFLAGGTVWQFF TRBV7-2 15 TRBJ2-1
CASSMDRLTEAFF TRBV7-8 13 TRBJ1-1
CASSLSGTAGGTDTQYF TRBV7-3 17 TRBJ2-3
CASSFSRGGLSSYEQYF TRBV12-3/TRBV12-4 17 TRBJ2-7
CASSLDRLRTKAFF TRBV6-2/TRBV6-3 14 TRBJ1-1
CSVRPENFYEQYF TRBV29-1 13 TRBJ2-7
CASSLTGANTYNEQFF TRBV7-2 16 TRBJ2-1
CAWTVYNYGYTF TRBV30 12 TRBJ1-2
CASSFVGSSTDTQYF TRBV7-9 15 TRBJ2-3
CASSSTGNGELFF TRBV5-1 13 TRBJ2-2
CASSRDAINGQPQHF TRBV5-1 15 TRBJ1-5